This section outlines one T cell receptor (beta chain) sequence together with its context. The sample originates from a study of tumor-infiltrating lymphocytes in primary liver carcinoma. DNA and RNA were both co-extracted from approximately 20-30 mg of bulk tissue that had not been sorted. Donors underwent surgery for histopathologically diagnosed primary liver carcinoma. All tumor specimens exceeded 90% viable tumor cells. Making TCR beta cDNA involved around 520 ng total RNA and a constant-region primer. ARM-PCR was slightly modified, and three nested multiplex PCR rounds with it gave rise to the TCR beta libraries. The two initial PCR rounds, about 9 cycles each, used TRBV1-TRBV30 forward and C-beta reverse primers. TCRdb redid the calling of the multiplex PCR reads with MiXCR, one entry per CDR3 protein. The sample comprises more than 95,000 distinct CDR3 sequences, 64% of which are singletons, and 8.4% rests with the top ten.

With 3 bases clipped from V and 8 bases from J, the junction kept 6 bases outside the gene matches. From germline, CDR1 is SGHTA and CDR2 FQGTGA. This CDR3 is built from 14 residues. The TCR sequence derives from an older woman with primary liver carcinoma and hepatitis B virus infection. What was sequenced was liver tumor tissue from sampling region 3. Indicated subset: tumor region T3, left-lateral pole. The chain has TRBV7-3 and TRBJ2-1, with 8 bases that match TRBD2. DNA for the CDR3: TGTGCCAGCAGCTTGGGCGGGAGGTACGATGAGCAGTTCTTC. Translating gives CASSLGGRYDEQFF.